The 25 T cell receptor beta chains given below trace back to one sample, sequenced in a study of cytomegalovirus exposure and HLA in healthy donors. Use of 60 Vbeta and 13 Jbeta primers characterized the PCR. Assay: immunoSEQ multiplex PCR; the TCRdb copy retains only in-frame clones and omits some. The table shows tens of thousands of clones, with about 86% occurring only once. The material sequenced was PBMCs. These TCRs come from a boy aged 5-17 years in good health and CMV-seronegative.

The V call is TRBV7-8, the J call TRBJ2-7; 7 bases align to TRBD1. Looked up from germline, CDR1 is SGHVS and CDR2 is FQNEAQ. The CDR3 covers 14 residues. V was clipped by 3 bases and J by 2 bases; unmatched bases: 4. For the CDR3, the DNA is TGTGCCAGCAGCTTTCAGACAGGGCCCTACGAGCAGTACTTC. Translation: CASSFQTGPYEQYF. Together with reference TRBV7-8 and TRBJ2-7, the CDR3 gives the full variable domain: GAGVSQSPRYKVAKRGQDVALRCDPISGHVSLFWYQQALGQGPEFLTYFQNEAQLDKSGLPSDRFFAERPEGSVSTLKIQRTQQEDSAVYLCASSFQTGPYEQYFGPGTRLTVT.

The chain links TRBV5-4 to TRBJ2-1, with 8 bases matching TRBD2. The CDR3 length is 16 residues. Germline V gene data show CDR1 as SGHNT and CDR2 as YYREEE (reference sequence). Germline trimming cut 3 bases from V and 5 bases from J; bases unmatched to any gene: 10. DNA for the CDR3: TGTGCCAGCAGCTCTCATCCGGGACTAGACAACAATGAGCAGTTCTTC. Protein: CASSSHPGLDNNEQFF.

The V gene is TRBV6-1, the J gene TRBJ2-7; D is perhaps TRBD1 (6 bases). CDR1 MNHNS and CDR2 SASEGT come from the germline V gene. V shed 2 bases and J shed 3 bases, with 23 bases lying between them. The CDR3 sequence is 18 residues long. CDR3 bases: TGTGCCAGCAGTGAAATCGGCAGTTTCTGGGGGCGCAACTACGAGCAGTACTTC. Its protein is CASSEIGSFWGRNYEQYF.

This clone was picked up one time. The rearrangement joins TRBV5-6 to TRBJ1-2; D unclear. V shed 0 bases and J shed 12 bases, with 12 bases lying between them. In germline, CDR1 is SGHDT, CDR2 YYEEEE. The CDR3 sequence is 12 residues long. CDR3 nucleotide sequence: TGTGCCAGCAGCTTGGTGGAGGGTATCAACACCTTC. Encoded protein: CASSLVEGINTF.

This CDR3 is CASSSTYRDRGTEQFF. The CDR3 DNA reads TGTGCCAGCAGCTCAACCTACCGGGACAGGGGCACTGAGCAGTTCTTC. This rearrangement joins TRBV11-2 to TRBJ2-1, with TRBD1 matching over 10 bases. The CDR3 runs 16 residues. Trimming took 4 bases from V and 9 from J; bases not matched to a gene: 12. The V gene's germline CDR1 is SGHAT and CDR2 FQNNGV.

This clone came up a few times. The chain couples TRBV4-1 to TRBJ1-2; unclear D gene. CDR3 size: 17 residues. V dropped 2 bases and J dropped 0 bases, with 16 bases sitting between them. In germline, CDR1 is MGHRA, CDR2 YSYEKL. CDR3 sequence reads: CASSQFSSGIANYGYTF. The CDR3 nucleotides are TGCGCCAGCAGCCAATTTTCTTCGGGGATAGCTAACTATGGCTACACCTTC.

This clone was detected a few times. The chain is built from TRBV19 and TRBJ2-3; 8 nucleotides match TRBD2. V dropped 5 bases and J dropped 4; count of bases not matched to a gene: 11. CDR1 LNHDA and CDR2 SQIVND come from the germline V gene (reference sequence). This CDR3 contains 16 residues. CDR3 loop: CASSQQSGGLADTQYF. The CDR3 DNA reads as TGTGCCAGTAGTCAGCAGAGCGGGGGTCTTGCAGATACGCAGTATTTT.

CDR3 region: CASSELMSNEQFF. The CDR3 nucleotides are TGCGCCAGCAGTGAGTTGATGAGCAATGAGCAGTTCTTC. The V and J genes are TRBV10-2 and TRBJ2-1; D not resolved. V was pared by 1 base and J by 6 bases, with 7 bases between. The CDR3 has 13 residues. Germline V lookup: CDR1 WSHSY, CDR2 SAAADI.

The chain combines TRBV6-1 with TRBJ1-5, with 9 bases matching TRBD1. Germline CDR1 and CDR2: MNHNS and SASEGT. The CDR3 length is 18 residues. Trimming removed 0 bases from V and 3 bases from J; junction bases left unmatched: 9. Here the CDR3 reads CASSEALPRTGDNQPQHF. CDR3 coding DNA: TGTGCCAGCAGTGAAGCTCTACCGAGGACAGGGGACAATCAGCCCCAGCATTTT.

The chain combines TRBV5-5 with TRBJ2-7, with TRBD1 matching over 9 bases. The CDR3 loop spans 15 amino acids. The J segment lost 4 bases and the V segment lost 4 bases, leaving 9 bases of the junction unmatched. CDR1 is SGHKS, CDR2 YYEKEE, per germline (reference sequence). The CDR3 loop is CASSDPGTGSYEQYF. In DNA form, the CDR3 reads TGTGCCAGCAGCGATCCCGGGACAGGGTCGTACGAGCAGTACTTC.

The chain has TRBV13 and TRBJ2-5; no definite D call. Germline CDR1 reads PRHDT; CDR2 reads FYEKMQ (reference sequence). This CDR3 contains 11 residues. V was cut by 4 bases and J by 5 bases, with 5 bases left in between. The CDR3 loop reads CASSSEETQYF. The CDR3 DNA follows: TGTGCCAGCAGCTCTGAGGAGACCCAGTACTTC.

V and J are TRBV6-1 and TRBJ2-3, with 7 bases aligning to TRBD2. Germline CDR1 and CDR2: MNHNS and SASEGT. V dropped 1 base and J dropped 4; count of bases not matched to a gene: 8. The CDR3 has 16 amino acids. Here the CDR3 DNA reads TGTGCCAGCAGTGAAGGTTCCGGCGGGGGACCAGATACGCAGTATTTT. It translates to CASSEGSGGGPDTQYF.

This clone was observed once. The chain links TRBV4-1 to TRBJ2-1; TRBD2 agrees at 11 bases. V trimming: 0 bases; J trimming: 7 bases; junction bases outside the gene matches: 8. Germline CDR1 reads MGHRA; CDR2 reads YSYEKL. The CDR3 is made up of 17 amino acids. CDR3 residues: CASSQDQISGGGNEQFF. CDR3 DNA: TGCGCCAGCAGCCAAGACCAGATTAGCGGGGGGGGGAATGAGCAGTTCTTC.

The chain is built from TRBV27 and TRBJ1-1; no reliable D call. Trimming pared 3 bases from V and 1 base from J, leaving 9 bases between. The CDR3 is made up of 14 amino acids. In germline, CDR1 is MNHEY, CDR2 SMNVEV (reference sequence). CDR3 in DNA: TGTGCCAGCAGTTTGTCTGCAGGGAACACTGAAGCTTTCTTT. Its protein product is CASSLSAGNTEAFF.

CDR3 nucleotide sequence: TGCGCCAGCAGCCATATGACAGGTACAAGCTCCTACAATGAGCAGTTCTTC. Encoded protein: CASSHMTGTSSYNEQFF. The chain recombines TRBV4-1 with TRBJ2-1, with D maybe TRBD1 (6 bases). The CDR3 sequence is 17 residues long. V was shortened by 3 bases and J by 0 bases, with 15 bases between the two germline ends. CDR1 is MGHRA, CDR2 YSYEKL, per germline.

The gene calls are TRBV19 and TRBJ2-1, with 9 bases matching TRBD2. Looked up from germline, CDR1 is LNHDA and CDR2 is SQIVND (reference sequence). The V and J ends lost 8 bases and 5 bases, in that order; junction bases with no gene match: 7. The CDR3 contains 14 residues. The CDR3 here is CASSRGGDNNEQFF. In DNA, the CDR3 is TGTGCCAGTTCACGCGGGGGGGATAACAATGAGCAGTTCTTC.

The V and J genes are TRBV21-1 and TRBJ2-4; TRBD2 is the table's D call and was not checked against the DNA. TRBV21-1 is noted as a pseudogene. The CDR3 is 14 residues long. CDR3 region: CASNNLIAKNIQYF. In DNA form, the CDR3 reads TGTGCCAGCAACAATCTAATAGCCAAAAACATTCAGTACTTC.

The V and J genes are TRBV2 and TRBJ1-1; no definite D call. The CDR3 extends over 13 amino acids. The ends were cut back, 7 bases at V and 4 bases at J, with 13 bases in the middle. Germline CDR1 reads SNHLY; CDR2 reads FYNNEI. The CDR3 coding sequence is TGTGCCAGCACGTTCCAGGAGGGCACTGAAGCTTTCTTT. It translates to CASTFQEGTEAFF. Full variable domain (rest looked up from reference TRBV2 and TRBJ1-1): EPEVTQTPSHQVTQMGQEVILRCVPISNHLYFYWYRQILGQKVEFLVSFYNNEISEKSEIFDDQFSVERPDGSNFTLKIRSTKLEDSAMYFCASTFQEGTEAFFGQGTRLTVV.

V gene TRBV28 combines with J gene TRBJ2-1, with TRBD2 matching over 14 bases. CDR3 length: 18 residues. Germline CDR1 is MDHEN and CDR2 is SYDVKM. With V trimmed by 4 bases and J by 0 bases, 5 bases remained unmatched. The CDR3 region has the DNA TGTGCCAGCAGTTCGGGACTAGCGGGGGCCAGCTCCTACAATGAGCAGTTCTTC. Its translation: CASSSGLAGASSYNEQFF.

This clone has a handful of counts. This sequence joins TRBV19 and TRBJ1-2, with 8 bases aligning to TRBD1. The length of the CDR3 is 14 residues. The germline V gene encodes CDR1 LNHDA and CDR2 SQIVND (reference sequence). After removal of 5 bases from V and 1 base from J, the junction contained 3 bases not matched to a gene. CDR3 residues: CASSLTGVNYGYTF. CDR3 nucleotide sequence: TGTGCCAGTAGTCTGACAGGGGTTAACTATGGCTACACCTTC.

The gene calls are TRBV29-1 and TRBJ2-1; 12 bases map to TRBD2. The ends lost 6 bases at V and 8 bases at J; junction bases unmatched: 11. This CDR3 has 15 residues. Germline V gives CDR1 SQVTM, CDR2 ANQGSEA. The CDR3 DNA reads as TGCAGCGTCCAGACGACTAGCGGGGGATTTTATGAGCAGTTCTTC. Its protein is CSVQTTSGGFYEQFF.

This chain uses TRBV4-1 with TRBJ2-7, with 8 bases lining up with TRBD2. The CDR3 extends over 16 amino acids. The germline CDR1 and CDR2 sequences are MGHRA and YSYEKL. The V segment lost 1 base and the J segment 2 bases; nucleotides outside the gene matches: 7. CDR3 in DNA: TGCGCCAGCAGCCAAGTTGGCGGGGGGCTCACCTACGAGCAGTACTTC. This gives the protein CASSQVGGGLTYEQYF.

This clone appeared once. This chain connects TRBV19 to TRBJ1-4; no firm D call. From germline, CDR1 is LNHDA and CDR2 SQIVND (reference sequence). The V gene lost 7 bases and the J gene lost 5 bases, with 14 bases spanning the gap. The CDR3 covers 14 residues. The CDR3 spells CASTPTRRNEKLFF. CDR3 bases: TGTGCCAGTACTCCGACACGAAGAAATGAAAAACTGTTTTTT.

This chain links TRBV9 with TRBJ1-3, with no clear D. Germline CDR1 reads SGDLS; CDR2 reads YYNGEE. The CDR3 has 14 residues. V was trimmed by 0 bases and J by 4 bases, leaving 8 bases between them. In DNA form, the CDR3 reads TGTGCCAGCAGCGTAGCCCCCCAAGGAAACACCATATATTTT. Translated: CASSVAPQGNTIYF. The full variable domain, with the rest looked up from reference TRBV9 and TRBJ1-3, is DSGVTQTPKHLITATGQRVTLRCSPRSGDLSVYWYQQSLDQGLQFLIQYYNGEERAKGNILERFSAQQFPDLHSELNLSSLELGDSALYFCASSVAPQGNTIYFGEGSWLTVV.

The chain is built from TRBV19 and TRBJ2-1; possible D gene TRBD2, 7 bases. CDR1 is LNHDA and CDR2 is SQIVND in the germline V gene (reference sequence). CDR3 size: 15 residues. Trimming cost V 5 bases and J 1 base, with 12 bases left between them. The CDR3 nucleotides read TGTGCCAGTAGTCTCGCGGGGGCATCCTACAATGAGCAGTTCTTC. Residues: CASSLAGASYNEQFF.